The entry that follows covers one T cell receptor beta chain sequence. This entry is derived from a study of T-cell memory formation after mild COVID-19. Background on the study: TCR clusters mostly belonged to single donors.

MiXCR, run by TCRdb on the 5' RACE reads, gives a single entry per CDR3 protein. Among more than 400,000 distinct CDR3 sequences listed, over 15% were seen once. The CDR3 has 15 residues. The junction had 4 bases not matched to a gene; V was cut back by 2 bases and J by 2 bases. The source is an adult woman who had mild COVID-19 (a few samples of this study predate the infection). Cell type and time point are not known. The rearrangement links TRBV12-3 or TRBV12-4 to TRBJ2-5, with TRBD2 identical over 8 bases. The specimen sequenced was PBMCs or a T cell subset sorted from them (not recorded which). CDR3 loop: CASSLPREEQETQYF. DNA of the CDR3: TGTGCCAGCAGTTTACCGCGGGAGGAACAAGAGACCCAGTACTTC.